This T cell receptor (beta chain) was obtained from a study of T cell responses to AZD1222 COVID-19 vaccine (dated by TCRdb to about 2021). For the study in its entirety: A total of 233 trial participants underwent TCR sequencing, of whom roughly 210 had received two doses of AZD1222 and roughly 26 had received two doses of the MenACWY control vaccine. Trial participants were enrolled by age into subgroups of 18-55, 56-69 and 70-plus years, and around 150, 29 and 61 TCR-sequenced participants, respectively, were included in these subgroups.

The CDR3 regions of human TCRbeta chains were analyzed by immunosequencing. As for the original processing: TCRs in the repertoires were matched against a reference library of SARS-CoV-2-specific TCRs that had been generated with the MIRA antigen-specificity platform. Breadth meant the fraction of unique TCRs that were SARS-CoV-2-associated, whereas depth meant the fraction of total T cells that were SARS-CoV-2-associated. Using the MIRA data, every spike-specific TCR was mapped to the spike region that the TCR reacted to and assigned to either a CD4 or a CD8 class. Log10-transformed breadth and depth values were compared by one-way ANOVA with Sidak's multiple comparisons tests. As stored in TCRdb, this immuneACCESS dataset retains in-frame rearrangements with V and J assigned. A fraction of the clones does not appear; measured against another copy, unresolved V genes explain less than half of the discrepancy, and the remainder lacks a known reason. The V and J calls and the clone size are those of that table, but D and trimming were determined from the DNA. This sample is represented by approximately 130,000 clones; approximately 86% of them were singletons. The biggest ten clones account for around 2.9% of the sample.

Sample time point, as interpreted from the label and publication: about 28 days (+/-7) after the second vaccine dose. AZD1222 recipients given second doses at about 4 weeks or at about 12 weeks were pooled, since spike-specific TCR depth and breadth were not found to differ between the two schedules. Vaccinee samples were obtained from the UK trials COV001 and COV002, which included a single-blind randomized controlled phase 2/3 trial of AZD1222 (ChAdOx1 nCoV-19) in healthy adults. Trial participant PBMC samples were collected at day 0 and day 28 after the second dose for TCRbeta chain sequencing. What the study reported, not specific to this receptor: Participants were mostly white British and included more females than males, and it was suggested by the authors that clonal diversity may have been underestimated. The whole spike protein was spanned by vaccine-associated CD4 TCRs, and dominant responses were seen in regions 160-218 and 743-854. In the small 56-69-year group, the increase in depth fell short of significance, most likely because of low power. A significant rise in spike-specific TCR breadth and depth was observed after two AZD1222 doses relative to day 0 and relative to MenACWY recipients. Because no day 14 peak-response samples were available, repertoires were characterized only after the peak T cell response. Conclusions about previously exposed vaccinees are limited, since just 6 or 7 AZD1222 recipients were seropositive for SARS-CoV-2 at baseline. Nearly half of unique spike-specific TCRs reportedly recognized epitopes outside regions mutated in the B.1.351 and B.1.1.7 variants.

On this clone itself: It lacks a known antigen. Within one base of it there is no much larger clone, and no base qualities were kept.

Trimming takes 2 bases from V and 5 bases from J, and the germline ends sit 15 bases apart. Including cysteine and phenylalanine, the CDR3 has 15 amino acids. Just CDR3 DNA is preserved here, 45 bases in frame from base 1. The germline V gene gives CDR1 as MDHEN and CDR2 as SYDVKM. The chain is assembled from TRBV28 and TRBJ2-5; the D gene cannot be resolved beyond TRBD1 or TRBD2, each matching 6 bases. The sample consisted of peripheral blood, taken 28 days after the second AZD1222 dose. This TCR derives from an adult who received the AZD1222 COVID-19 vaccine. The CDR3 has the sequence CASSLGGGTRETQYF. In nucleotide form, the sequence is TGTGCCAGCAGTTTAGGAGGGGGAACTCGGGAGACCCAGTACTTC. Full variable domain (CDR3 extended with the reference TRBV28 and TRBJ2-5 proteins): DVKVTQSSRYLVKRTGEKVFLECVQDMDHENMFWYRQDPGLGLRLIYFSYDVKMKEKGDIPEGYSVSREKKERFSLILESASTNQTSMYLCASSLGGGTRETQYFGPGTRLLVL.